This T cell receptor beta chain was profiled in a study of blood T cell repertoires in COVID-19. The CDR3 is 11 residues long. Germline-derived CDR1 and CDR2 are SQVTM and ANQGSEA. This clone appeared a single time. TCRdb keeps only in-frame clones here, not all; method: immunoSEQ multiplex PCR. The repertoire holds 110,000 to 150,000 clones, with 80% to 90% as singletons. The receptor was isolated from a man in his sixties who had recovered from COVID-19. The chain employs TRBV29-1 and TRBJ1-6; D is undetermined. Sequenced sample: PBMCs or T cells enriched from blood (not recorded which). CDR3 sequence reads: CPGSGNSPLHF. In DNA, the CDR3 is TGCCCTGGGTCGGGGAATTCACCCCTCCACTTT.